One sample yielded the 9 T cell receptor beta chains listed below, sequenced in a study of radiotherapy plus CTLA-4 blockade in lung cancer. Repertoires were generated with immunoSEQ multiplex PCR, while TCRdb's copy carries only in-frame clones and drops some. The data contain about 45,000 clones, approximately 70% of them singletons. Sample: peripheral blood, taken from a patient treated with radiotherapy plus ipilimumab. These receptors originate from a human donor with non-small cell lung cancer who had a complete response to radiotherapy plus ipilimumab.

The genes are TRBV27 and TRBJ1-1; D not resolved. The CDR3 runs to 12 residues. Germline assignment: CDR1 MNHEY and CDR2 SMNVEV (reference sequence). V lost 7 bases, J lost 11 bases, and 17 bases lay in between. The DNA of the CDR3 is TGTGCCAGCATGGGAGGAAGGCTCGGCGCTTTCTTT. Translation: CASMGGRLGAFF.

This rearrangement joins TRBV9 to TRBJ2-5, with 8 bases matching TRBD2. The better agreement between TRBJ2-7 and the DNA end casts doubt on the J call. The CDR3 consists of 15 residues. The V gene's germline CDR1 is SGDLS and CDR2 YYNGEE. CDR3 in amino acids: CASSPRGGWRDEQYF. CDR3 coding DNA: TGTGCCAGCAGCCCTCGCGGGGGGTGGAGGGACGAGCAGTACTTC.

This clone was observed a handful of times. The V and J genes are TRBV4-3 and TRBJ1-2; no firm D call. The CDR3 is made up of 12 amino acids. Trimming left V 3 bases short and J 3 bases short, with 5 bases between. The V gene's germline CDR1 is LGHNA and CDR2 YSLEER. CDR3 loop: CASSQGDYGYTF. CDR3 coding DNA: TGCGCCAGCAGCCAGGGAGACTATGGCTACACCTTC.

This clone was seen more than once but under ten times. V is TRBV15 and J is TRBJ1-5; D possibly corresponds to TRBD1 (5 bases). This CDR3 contains 15 residues. Germline CDR1 LNHNV, CDR2 YYDKDF (reference sequence). With 1 base removed from V and 3 bases from J, the gap between germline ends came to 10 bases. The CDR3 coding sequence is TGTGCCACCAGCAGAGGGGGGGAGTACAATCAGCCCCAGCATTTT. Translating gives CATSRGGEYNQPQHF.

The chain is built from TRBV18 and TRBJ2-1, with D maybe TRBD2 (6 bases). Looked up from germline, CDR1 is KGHSH and CDR2 is LQKENI. V gave up 3 bases and J gave up 0 bases, with 12 bases separating them. This CDR3 is 16 amino acids long. Written as DNA, the CDR3 is TGTGCCAGCTCACCGAGCGGGTCGGCCTCCTACAATGAGCAGTTCTTC. Translated, it gives CASSPSGSASYNEQFF.

This clone was counted a few times. The rearrangement uses TRBV5-6 and TRBJ2-1; D not resolved. The CDR3 has 14 amino acids. V lost 4 bases to trimming and J lost 9 bases, with 17 bases between them. Germline values: CDR1 SGHDT, CDR2 YYEEEE. CDR3 nucleotides: TGTGCCAGCAGCCCACCAGGTGGGTTCGGTGAGCAGTTCTTC. Translated: CASSPPGGFGEQFF. The variable domain in full, completed from reference TRBV5-6 and TRBJ2-1, reads DAGVTQSPTHLIKTRGQQVTLRCSPKSGHDTVSWYQQALGQGPQFIFQYYEEEERQRGNFPDRFSGHQFPNYSSELNVNALLLGDSALYLCASSPPGGFGEQFFGPGTRLTVL.

In its sample, this clone was seen once. The genes are TRBV5-1 and TRBJ1-2; possible D gene TRBD1, 6 bases. Trimming shortened V by 6 bases and J by 4 bases, and 19 bases separated the two germline ends. This CDR3 contains 15 residues. CDR1 is SGHRS, CDR2 YFSETQ, per germline. This CDR3 reads CASTQDGQMSYGYTF. The DNA of the CDR3 is TGCGCCAGCACCCAGGACGGACAGATGAGCTATGGCTACACCTTC.

In its sample, this clone was seen a few times. The chain is built from TRBV4-3 and TRBJ1-6; the D gene is possibly TRBD1 (6 bases). The V gene lost 4 bases and the J gene lost 5 bases, with 12 bases spanning the gap. Germline-derived CDR1 and CDR2 are LGHNA and YSLEER. CDR3 length: 15 residues. CDR3 loop: CASSPGTSNNSPLHF. In DNA, the CDR3 is TGCGCCAGCAGCCCAGGGACATCCAATAATTCACCCCTCCACTTT.

J is TRBJ1-4 and V is TRBV4-3; the D gene is possibly TRBD1 (5 bases). The V end was cut by 1 base, the J end by 5 bases, with 14 bases between. The CDR3 covers 16 residues. CDR1 is LGHNA and CDR2 is YSLEER in the germline V gene. CDR3 amino acids: CASSQVRGTENEKLFF. CDR3 in DNA: TGCGCCAGCAGCCAAGTCCGCGGGACTGAAAATGAAAAACTGTTTTTT.